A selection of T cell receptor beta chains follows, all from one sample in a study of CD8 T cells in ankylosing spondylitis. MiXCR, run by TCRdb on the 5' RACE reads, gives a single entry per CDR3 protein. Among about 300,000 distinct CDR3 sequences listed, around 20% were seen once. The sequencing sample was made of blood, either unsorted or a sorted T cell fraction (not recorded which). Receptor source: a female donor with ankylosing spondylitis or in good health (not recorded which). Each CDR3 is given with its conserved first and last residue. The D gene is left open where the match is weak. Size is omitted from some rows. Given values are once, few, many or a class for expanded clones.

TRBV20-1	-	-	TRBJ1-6	TGCAGTGCTAGCGCGGGTATTCTGAATCGGTGGTCACCCCTCCACTTT	CSASAGILNRWSPLHF
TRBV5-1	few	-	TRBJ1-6	TGCGCCAGCAGCGTCGGTCCAGTGGGGTCACCCCTCCACTTT	CASSVGPVGSPLHF
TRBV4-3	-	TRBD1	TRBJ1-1	TGCGCCAGCAGGGACAGGGGAGGCTCTGAAGCTTTCTTT	CASRDRGGSEAFF
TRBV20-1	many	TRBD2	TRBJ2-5	TGCAGTGGGGGCGGGAGAGAGACCCAGTACTTC	CSGGGRETQYF
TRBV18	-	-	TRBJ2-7	TGTGCCAGCTCACCGGGTCTAGGGTCGAACGAGCAGTACTTC	CASSPGLGSNEQYF
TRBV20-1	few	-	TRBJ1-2	TGCGGAAAGGCTCGAATCCGGGGGGGAGATGGCTACACCTTC	CGKARIRGGDGYTF
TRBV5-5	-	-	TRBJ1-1	TGTGCCAGCAGCTTGATTAGGGGGATAGCTTTCTTT	CASSLIRGIAFF
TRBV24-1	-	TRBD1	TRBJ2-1	TGTGCCACCAGGGGACAGGGGCAACACAATGAGCAGTTATTC	CATRGQGQHNEQLF
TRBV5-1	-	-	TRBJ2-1	TGCGCCAGCAGCCAGGACCCCGCCTCCTACAATGAGCAGTTCTTC	CASSQDPASYNEQFF
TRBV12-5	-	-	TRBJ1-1	TGTGCTAGTGGTTTGTGGGACACTGAAGCTTTCTTT	CASGLWDTEAFF
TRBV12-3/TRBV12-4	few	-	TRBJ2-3	TGTGCCAGCAGTCTCTACACAGATACGCAGTATTTT	CASSLYTDTQYF
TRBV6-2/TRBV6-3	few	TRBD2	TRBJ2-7	TGTGCCAGCAGTTATGGGGTAGCGGGGGCGTACGAGCAGTACTTC	CASSYGVAGAYEQYF
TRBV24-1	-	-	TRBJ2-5	TGTGCCACCAGGGACCGAGGTAAAGAGACCCAGTACTTC	CATRDRGKETQYF
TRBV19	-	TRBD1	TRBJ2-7	TGTGCCAGTAGTAGGGACAGGACCTTCTACGAGCAGTACTTC	CASSRDRTFYEQYF
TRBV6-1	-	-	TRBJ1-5	TGTGCCACCACTGGGGGTACTAGCAATCAGCCCCAGCATTTT	CATTGGTSNQPQHF
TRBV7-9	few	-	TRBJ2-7	TGTGCCAGCAGCTTAACCGCGTCTAGCCACGAGCAGTACTTC	CASSLTASSHEQYF
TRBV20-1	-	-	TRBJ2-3	TGCAGTGCTGGGAGTCCCGGCACAGATACGCAGTATTTT	CSAGSPGTDTQYF
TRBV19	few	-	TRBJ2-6	TGTGCCAGTAGTATAGGGGCAGGTTCTGGGGCCAACGTCCTGACTTTC	CASSIGAGSGANVLTF
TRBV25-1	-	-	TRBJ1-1	TGTGCCAGCAGTGAATCCGGGATCATGAACACTGAAGCTTTCTTT	CASSESGIMNTEAFF
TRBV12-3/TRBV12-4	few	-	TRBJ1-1	TGTGCCAGCACCCCGGACGGGGATCGTACTGAAGCTTTCTTT	CASTPDGDRTEAFF
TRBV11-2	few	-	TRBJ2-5	TGTGCCAGCAGCTTGGCGGGGATCCAAGAGACCCAGTACTTC	CASSLAGIQETQYF
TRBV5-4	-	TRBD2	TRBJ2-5	TGTGCCAGCAGCTTGGGGTGGGCTAGCGGCCAAGAGACCCAGTACTTC	CASSLGWASGQETQYF
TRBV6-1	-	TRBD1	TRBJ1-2	TGTGCCAGCACACCGACAACAGGGGAGGGGACCTATGGCTACACCTTC	CASTPTTGEGTYGYTF
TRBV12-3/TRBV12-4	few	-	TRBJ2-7	TGTGCCAGCAGTTTAGGGTCGGGCATTCGGCTGAAGCAGTACTTC	CASSLGSGIRLKQYF
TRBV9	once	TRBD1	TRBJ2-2	TGTGCCAGCAGCGTAGTACAGGGGACCACCGGGGAGCTGTTTTTT	CASSVVQGTTGELFF
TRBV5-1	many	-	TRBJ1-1	TGCGCCAGCAGCTTGGGACAGGCGAACACTGAAGCTTTCTTT	CASSLGQANTEAFF
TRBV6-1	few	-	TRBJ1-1	TGTGCCAGCTGGAGGGGAACGGGGACTGAAGCTTTCTTT	CASWRGTGTEAFF
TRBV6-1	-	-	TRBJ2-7	TGTGCCAGCTTCTCGAGGGTTCAGGCGGGTTCCTACGAGCAGTACTTC	CASFSRVQAGSYEQYF
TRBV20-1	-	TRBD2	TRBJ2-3	TGCAGTGCTAGCTTTGGACTAGCGGGGTTTTGGGATACGCAGTATTTT	CSASFGLAGFWDTQYF
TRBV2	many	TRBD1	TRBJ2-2	TGTGCCAGCAGCCGATATTCCGGGACAGCGAACACCGGGGAGCTGTTTTTT	CASSRYSGTANTGELFF
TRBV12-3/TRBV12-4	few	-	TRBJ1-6	TGTGCCAGCAGTTTAGTCCCACAGAACTATAATTCACCCCTCCACTTT	CASSLVPQNYNSPLHF
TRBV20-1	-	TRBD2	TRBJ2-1	TGCAGTGCTAGATCCTGGCGGGGGGCGGATGAGCAGTTCTTC	CSARSWRGADEQFF
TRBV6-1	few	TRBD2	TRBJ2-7	TGTGCCAGCAGGGACCGAGCGGGAGAGTCCTACGAGCAGTACTTC	CASRDRAGESYEQYF
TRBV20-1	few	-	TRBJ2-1	TGCAGTGCTAGAGTGGGTTCCTCCTACAATGAGCAGTTCTTC	CSARVGSSYNEQFF
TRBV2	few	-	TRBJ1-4	TGTGCCAGCAGTGAAGCGCTCCGGGTTGGGAAACTGTTTTTT	CASSEALRVGKLFF
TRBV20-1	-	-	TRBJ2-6	TGCAGTGCCCAGAGCTCTGGGGCCAACGTCCTGACTTTC	CSAQSSGANVLTF
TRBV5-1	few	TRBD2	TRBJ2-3	TGCGCCAGCAGCTTCACTAGCGGGAGCACAGATACGCAGTATTTT	CASSFTSGSTDTQYF
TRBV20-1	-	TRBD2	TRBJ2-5	TGCAGTGCACGACTAGCGGGCCCGATAGAGACCCAGTACTTC	CSARLAGPIETQYF
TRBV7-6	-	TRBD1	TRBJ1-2	TGTGCCAGCAGCTTAGGGTTGACAGGGGGCGACTATGGCTACACCTTC	CASSLGLTGGDYGYTF
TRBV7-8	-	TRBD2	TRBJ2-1	TGTGCCAGCAGCTTAGGAACTAGCGGGGGCTCGAATGAGCAGTTCTTC	CASSLGTSGGSNEQFF
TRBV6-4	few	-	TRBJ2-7	TGTGCCAGCAGATGGTACGAGCAGTACTTC	CASRWYEQYF
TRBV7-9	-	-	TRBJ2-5	TGTGCCAGCAGCCCGGCTTCGGAAGAGACCCAGTACTTC	CASSPASEETQYF
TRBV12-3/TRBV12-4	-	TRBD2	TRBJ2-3	TGTGCCAGCAGCCTCCGGGGGGGCGGGAGGAGGGCAGATACGCAGTATTTT	CASSLRGGGRRADTQYF
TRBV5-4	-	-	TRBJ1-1	TGTGCCAGCAGCTTGGGTAGGGAAGGCAGTGAAGCTTTCTTT	CASSLGREGSEAFF
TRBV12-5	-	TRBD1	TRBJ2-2	TGTGCTAGTGGTCCCGGGACAGGGGGCACCGGGGAGCTGTTTTTT	CASGPGTGGTGELFF
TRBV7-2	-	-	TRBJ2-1	TGTGCCAGCAGCTTAGTGGGTAGCGGAAGTTACAATGAGCAGTTCTTC	CASSLVGSGSYNEQFF
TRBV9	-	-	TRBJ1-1	TGTGCCAGCAGCGAAGGGGGGCGAGGGAACACTGAAGCTTTCTTT	CASSEGGRGNTEAFF
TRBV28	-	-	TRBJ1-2	TGTGCCAGCAGTTTAGCCCCGACATATCTCTTAAGTGGCTACACCTTC	CASSLAPTYLLSGYTF
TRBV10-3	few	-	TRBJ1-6	TGTGCCATCAGTGAGGGGGATTCCGTAAATTCACCCCTCCACTTT	CAISEGDSVNSPLHF
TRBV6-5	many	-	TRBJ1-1	TGTGCCAGCAGTCCCACGGGGGCCCTCGGTGGGACTGAAGCTTTCTTT	CASSPTGALGGTEAFF
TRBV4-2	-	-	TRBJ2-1	TGTGCCAGCAGCCAAGATAGGGGGGGAGGGGCGTCCTACAATGAGCAGTTCTTC	CASSQDRGGGASYNEQFF
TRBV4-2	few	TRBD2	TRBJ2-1	TGTGCCAGCAGCCGACGGCGCAGCGGGAGAGTCAATGAGCAGTTCTTC	CASSRRRSGRVNEQFF
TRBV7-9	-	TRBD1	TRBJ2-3	TGTGCCAGCAGCGCCCGGACAGGCAATACGCAGTATTTT	CASSARTGNTQYF
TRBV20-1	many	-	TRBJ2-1	TGCAGTGACTCGGGGGAGTTCCGACACAATGAGCAGTTCTTC	CSDSGEFRHNEQFF
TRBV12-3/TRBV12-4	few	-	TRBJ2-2	TGTGCCAGCAGCAAAACGGCGGGAACCGGGGAGCTGTTTTTT	CASSKTAGTGELFF
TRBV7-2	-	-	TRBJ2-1	TGTGCCAGCAACTATTACAATGAGCAGTTCTTC	CASNYYNEQFF
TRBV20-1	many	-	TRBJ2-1	TGCAGTGCTAGACCGAGGGAAAACTACAATGAGCAGTTCTTC	CSARPRENYNEQFF
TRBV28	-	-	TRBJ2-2	TGTGCCAGCAGCCCGACAGTTGGCGCCGGGGAGCTGTTTTTT	CASSPTVGAGELFF